This TCR beta chain was recorded in a study of response to subunit inactivated influenza vaccine. A single record per CDR3 protein comes from TCRdb applying MiXCR to the RT-PCR reads. The profile covers 700,000 to 900,000 distinct CDR3 sequences, with approximately 21% appearing a single time and roughly 10% taken by the ten largest. This clonotype was seen more than once but under ten times. The target antigen is unknown. The CDR3 loop spans 14 amino acids. V lost 3 bases to trimming and J lost 6 bases, with 11 bases between them. The germline V gene encodes CDR1 KGHDR and CDR2 SFDVKD. Findings of the study overall: Each seasonal flu vaccination may recruit only limited new T cells, authors suggested.

The clonotype comes from a man in his fifties who received an inactivated influenza vaccine. The chain has TRBV24-1 and TRBJ2-1; D tentatively fits TRBD1 or TRBD2 (6 bases each). Sample: PBMCs from blood, taken 5 days after vaccination. The DNA of the CDR3 is TGTGCCACCAGTGATCCAAGGGGGGTCAATGAGCAGTTCTTC. Amino acids: CATSDPRGVNEQFF.